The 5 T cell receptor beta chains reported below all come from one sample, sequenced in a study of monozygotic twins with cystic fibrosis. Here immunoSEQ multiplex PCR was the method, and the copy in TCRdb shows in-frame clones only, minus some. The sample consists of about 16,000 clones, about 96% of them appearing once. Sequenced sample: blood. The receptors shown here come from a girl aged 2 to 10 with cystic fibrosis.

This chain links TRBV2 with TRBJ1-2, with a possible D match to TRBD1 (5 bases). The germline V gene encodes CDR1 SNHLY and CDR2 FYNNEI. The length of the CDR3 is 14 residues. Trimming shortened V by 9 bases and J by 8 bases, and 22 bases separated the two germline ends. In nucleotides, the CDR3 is TGTGCCAGAAAGGGACCGGACGGGCGTTGGGGCTACACCTTC. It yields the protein CARKGPDGRWGYTF.

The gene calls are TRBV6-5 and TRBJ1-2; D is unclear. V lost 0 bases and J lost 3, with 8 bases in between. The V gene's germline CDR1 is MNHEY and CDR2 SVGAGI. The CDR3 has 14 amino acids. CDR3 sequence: CASSYSGLDYGYTF. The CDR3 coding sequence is TGTGCCAGCAGTTACTCCGGATTGGACTATGGCTACACCTTC.

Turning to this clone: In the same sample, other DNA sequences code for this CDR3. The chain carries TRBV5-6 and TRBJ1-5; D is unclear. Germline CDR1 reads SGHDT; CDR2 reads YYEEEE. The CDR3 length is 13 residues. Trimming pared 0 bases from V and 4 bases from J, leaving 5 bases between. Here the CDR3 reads CASSLGNNQPQHF. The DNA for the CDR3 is TGTGCCAGCAGCTTGGGTAATAATCAGCCCCAGCATTTT. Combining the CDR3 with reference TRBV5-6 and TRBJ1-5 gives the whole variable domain DAGVTQSPTHLIKTRGQQVTLRCSPKSGHDTVSWYQQALGQGPQFIFQYYEEEERQRGNFPDRFSGHQFPNYSSELNVNALLLGDSALYLCASSLGNNQPQHFGDGTRLSIL.

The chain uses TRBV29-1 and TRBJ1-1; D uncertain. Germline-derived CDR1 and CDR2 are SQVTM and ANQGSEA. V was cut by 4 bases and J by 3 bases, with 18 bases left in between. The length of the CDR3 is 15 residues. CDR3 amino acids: CSVGGTDLADTEAFF. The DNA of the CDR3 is TGCAGCGTTGGCGGAACGGACCTCGCCGACACTGAAGCTTTCTTT. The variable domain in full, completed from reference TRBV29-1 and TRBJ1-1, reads SAVISQKPSRDICQRGTSLTIQCQVDSQVTMMFWYRQQPGQSLTLIATANQGSEATYESGFVIDKFPISRPNLTFSTLTVSNMSPEDSSIYLCSVGGTDLADTEAFFGQGTRLTVV.

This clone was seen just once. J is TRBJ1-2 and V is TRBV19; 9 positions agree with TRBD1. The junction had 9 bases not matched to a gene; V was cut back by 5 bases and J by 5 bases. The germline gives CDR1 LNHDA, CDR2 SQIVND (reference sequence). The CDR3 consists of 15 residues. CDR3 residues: CASSHRRDRAYGYTF. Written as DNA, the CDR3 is TGTGCCAGTAGTCACCGCCGGGACAGGGCTTATGGCTACACCTTC. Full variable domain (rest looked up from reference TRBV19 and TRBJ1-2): DGGITQSPKYLFRKEGQNVTLSCEQNLNHDAMYWYRQDPGQGLRLIYYSQIVNDFQKGDIAEGYSVSREKKESFPLTVTSAQKNPTAFYLCASSHRRDRAYGYTFGSGTRLTVV.